The 27 T cell receptor beta chains listed next were all sequenced from one sample in a study of blood T cell repertoires in COVID-19. Data came from immunoSEQ multiplex PCR; TCRdb stores just in-frame clones and leaves some out. The repertoire holds around 300,000 clones, with about nine tenths as singletons. Sequences were obtained from PBMCs or T cells enriched from blood (not recorded which). These receptor sequences come from a woman aged 25 to 45 who had recovered from COVID-19.

This chain connects TRBV18 to TRBJ2-4, with 7 positions matching TRBD1. The CDR3 extends over 13 amino acids. Germline V CDR1 and CDR2: KGHSH, LQKENI. J lost 9 bases, V lost 4 bases, and 6 bases had no gene match. DNA of the CDR3: TGTGCCAGCTCACGCGGACAGGATGGCATTCAGTACTTC. It translates to CASSRGQDGIQYF. Using reference TRBV18 and TRBJ2-4 for the parts outside the CDR3, the full variable domain is NAGVMQNPRHLVRRRGQEARLRCSPMKGHSHVYWYRQLPEEGLKFMVYLQKENIIDESGMPKERFSAEFPKEGPSILRIQQVVRGDSAAYFCASSRGQDGIQYFGAGTRLSVL.

The chain recombines TRBV27 with TRBJ1-2, with TRBD1 identical over 8 bases. The germline V gene encodes CDR1 MNHEY and CDR2 SMNVEV (reference sequence). CDR3 length: 13 amino acids. The J segment lost 10 bases and the V segment lost 6 bases, leaving 10 bases of the junction unmatched. In DNA, the CDR3 is TGTGCCAGCAGCCCCGGGACAGGAATCCTCTACACCTTC. Its translation is CASSPGTGILYTF.

The V gene is TRBV24-1, the J gene TRBJ1-2; D is uncertain. Germline assignment: CDR1 KGHDR and CDR2 SFDVKD. The CDR3 has 14 residues. Trimming shortened V by 3 bases and J by 5 bases, and 12 bases separated the two germline ends. Written as DNA, the CDR3 is TGTGCCACCAGTGATACCGGCAGGCCATATGGCTACACCTTC. Translating gives CATSDTGRPYGYTF.

In nucleotides, the CDR3 is TGTGCCTGGAGAGCCAAAGGGACATTTGGTACTGAAGCTTTCTTT. This encodes CAWRAKGTFGTEAFF. V usage is TRBV30 and J usage is TRBJ1-1, with D perhaps matching TRBD1 (6 bases). V dropped 3 bases and J dropped 5 bases, with 19 bases sitting between them. Germline V CDR1 and CDR2: GTSNPN, SVGIG (reference sequence). The CDR3 contains 15 residues.

The rearrangement links TRBV28 to TRBJ1-6; 10 nucleotides match TRBD1. CDR1 is MDHEN and CDR2 is SYDVKM in the germline V gene. CDR3 length: 15 residues. The trim removed 4 bases at V and 10 bases at J, leaving 7 bases unmatched. The CDR3 DNA reads TGTGCCAGCAGTTCTCCGGGACAGGGGTGGTCACCCCTCCACTTT. Its translation is CASSSPGQGWSPLHF. Together with reference TRBV28 and TRBJ1-6, the CDR3 gives the full variable domain: DVKVTQSSRYLVKRTGEKVFLECVQDMDHENMFWYRQDPGLGLRLIYFSYDVKMKEKGDIPEGYSVSREKKERFSLILESASTNQTSMYLCASSSPGQGWSPLHFGNGTRLTVT.

The rearrangement uses TRBV10-3 and TRBJ2-7; 7 positions agree with TRBD1. The junction had 5 bases not matched to a gene; V was cut back by 3 bases and J by 3 bases. From germline, CDR1 is ENHRY and CDR2 SYGVKD. This CDR3 comprises 14 residues. The CDR3 DNA follows: TGTGCCATCAGTGATTTTGGGACAGACTACGAGCAGTACTTC. It codes for CAISDFGTDYEQYF.

This clone has more than one count but fewer than ten. The V and J genes are TRBV5-6 and TRBJ1-2; D gene unclear. V lost 0 bases to trimming and J lost 8 bases, with 11 bases between them. The length of the CDR3 is 13 residues. Germline V gene lookup returns CDR1 SGHDT and CDR2 YYEEEE. This CDR3 reads CASSLEQTIGYTF. The CDR3 region has the DNA TGTGCCAGCAGCTTGGAACAGACTATAGGCTACACCTTC.

This chain links TRBV7-8 with TRBJ1-2, with D uncertain. This CDR3 is built from 15 residues. Deletions cut 1 base from V and 0 bases from J, with 9 bases between. The germline gives CDR1 SGHVS, CDR2 FQNEAQ. This chain's CDR3 is CASSLGARANYGYTF. The CDR3 bases are TGTGCCAGCAGCTTAGGTGCGCGAGCTAACTATGGCTACACCTTC.

The CDR3: CASSTGVRTNEKLFF. The CDR3 DNA reads TGTGCCAGCAGCACAGGGGTAAGGACTAATGAAAAACTGTTTTTT. The rearrangement uses TRBV7-9 and TRBJ1-4; 7 nucleotides align to TRBD1. Germline V gene lookup returns CDR1 SEHNR and CDR2 FQNEAQ (reference sequence). The CDR3 length is 15 residues. Trimming took 5 bases from V and 2 from J; bases not matched to a gene: 5.

This chain uses TRBV30 with TRBJ2-5; possible D gene TRBD2, 6 bases. CDR3 size: 12 residues. V lost 5 bases to trimming and J lost 11 bases, with 18 bases between them. Germline CDR1 reads GTSNPN; CDR2 reads SVGIG (reference sequence). The DNA of the CDR3 is TGTGCCTGGTCTCTAATCGTCGGGAGTCAGTACTTC. It encodes CAWSLIVGSQYF.

This sequence joins TRBV13 and TRBJ2-2; D is possibly TRBD2 (6 bases). V lost 5 bases and J 4 bases, leaving 20 bases between the germline ends. This CDR3 is built from 17 residues. The germline V gene encodes CDR1 PRHDT and CDR2 FYEKMQ (reference sequence). CDR3 residues: CASSLEWRGDGTGELFF. Written as DNA, the CDR3 is TGTGCCAGCAGCCTCGAGTGGAGGGGCGACGGCACCGGGGAGCTGTTTTTT.

This sequence joins TRBV28 and TRBJ2-4, with 9 bases identical to TRBD1. This CDR3 region has 16 residues. Germline V CDR1 and CDR2: MDHEN, SYDVKM. The J segment lost 2 bases and the V segment lost 7 bases, leaving 9 bases of the junction unmatched. CDR3 protein: CASNPTGGRSKNIQYF. The CDR3 bases are TGTGCCAGCAATCCCACAGGGGGCAGATCCAAAAACATTCAGTACTTC.

The V gene is TRBV4-3, the J gene TRBJ2-5; TRBD2 aligns across 7 bases. Germline CDR1 is LGHNA and CDR2 is YSLEER. V was clipped by 3 bases and J by 3 bases; unmatched bases: 4. The CDR3 length is 14 residues. The CDR3 sequence: CASSQGGVEETQYF. The CDR3 coding sequence is TGCGCCAGCAGCCAGGGGGGGGTGGAAGAGACCCAGTACTTC.

The chain recombines TRBV27 with TRBJ1-5; 11 bases match TRBD1. V trimming: 10 bases; J trimming: 3 bases; junction bases outside the gene matches: 8. In germline, CDR1 is MNHEY, CDR2 SMNVEV (reference sequence). The CDR3 sequence is 15 residues long. Here the CDR3 reads CATKWTGGDNQPQHF. The DNA for the CDR3 is TGTGCCACCAAATGGACAGGGGGCGACAATCAGCCCCAGCATTTT.

Only one count was recorded for this clone. The rearrangement joins TRBV5-4 to TRBJ2-5; TRBD2 aligns across 14 bases. The germline gives CDR1 SGHNT, CDR2 YYREEE (reference sequence). The CDR3 runs 14 residues. The V and J ends lost 3 bases and 10 bases, in that order; junction bases with no gene match: 5. Written as DNA, the CDR3 is TGTGCCAGCAGCTCGGGACTAGCGGGAGAAGGCCAGTACTTC. It encodes CASSSGLAGEGQYF. Combining the CDR3 with reference TRBV5-4 and TRBJ2-5 gives the whole variable domain ETGVTQSPTHLIKTRGQQVTLRCSSQSGHNTVSWYQQALGQGPQFIFQYYREEENGRGNFPPRFSGLQFPNYSSELNVNALELDDSALYLCASSSGLAGEGQYFGPGTRLLVL.

CDR3 loop: CASITPRGQQNTGELFF. Written as DNA, the CDR3 is TGTGCCAGCATCACCCCAAGGGGGCAGCAGAACACCGGGGAGCTGTTTTTT. The chain carries TRBV28 and TRBJ2-2, with 7 bases identical to TRBD1. After removal of 7 bases from V and 1 base from J, the junction contained 12 bases not matched to a gene. CDR1 MDHEN and CDR2 SYDVKM come from the germline V gene. The CDR3 consists of 17 residues.

The V and J genes are TRBV11-2 and TRBJ1-4, with 9 bases aligning to TRBD1. Germline CDR1 and CDR2: SGHAT and FQNNGV. CDR3 length: 16 residues. The V and J ends lost 1 base and 6 bases, in that order; junction bases with no gene match: 6. The CDR3 region has the DNA TGTGCCAGCAGCTTAGGGACAGGGGACTCGCATGAAAAACTGTTTTTT. Amino acid sequence: CASSLGTGDSHEKLFF.

This chain connects TRBV19 to TRBJ1-1; the D is unclear. This CDR3 is built from 17 residues. Between the trimmed V and J ends, which lost 0 bases and 4 bases, there was a span of 18 bases. The germline CDR1 and CDR2 sequences are LNHDA and SQIVND (reference sequence). The CDR3 sequence: CASSIDLGLRRSTEAFF. CDR3 nucleotide sequence: TGTGCCAGTAGTATAGATTTAGGACTGCGCCGGAGCACTGAAGCTTTCTTT.

The rearrangement links TRBV30 to TRBJ2-1; possible D gene TRBD1, 6 bases. The germline V and J ends were trimmed by 2 bases and 8 bases, with 10 bases remaining between them. There are 12 residues in the CDR3. Germline lookup yields CDR1 GTSNPN and CDR2 SVGIG (reference sequence). The CDR3: CAWSRGSHEQFF. The CDR3 region has the DNA TGTGCCTGGAGTAGGGGGAGCCATGAGCAGTTCTTC.

This chain connects TRBV19 to TRBJ1-1; 7 bases line up with TRBD1. The CDR3 spans 13 residues. Germline V gene lookup returns CDR1 LNHDA and CDR2 SQIVND (reference sequence). J gave up 0 bases and V 9 bases, and 4 bases lay outside the gene matches. In DNA form, the CDR3 reads TGTGCCAGCAAGGGACAGATGAACACTGAAGCTTTCTTT. Its protein product is CASKGQMNTEAFF. Drawing the rest from reference TRBV19 and TRBJ1-1, the complete variable domain is DGGITQSPKYLFRKEGQNVTLSCEQNLNHDAMYWYRQDPGQGLRLIYYSQIVNDFQKGDIAEGYSVSREKKESFPLTVTSAQKNPTAFYLCASKGQMNTEAFFGQGTRLTVV.

The V and J genes are TRBV28 and TRBJ1-2; 9 positions agree with TRBD1. CDR1 MDHEN and CDR2 SYDVKM come from the germline V gene. This CDR3 contains 15 residues. After removal of 8 bases from V and 1 base from J, the junction contained 8 bases not matched to a gene. The CDR3 region is CASWDRAPYNYGYTF. As DNA, the CDR3 is TGTGCCAGCTGGGACAGGGCACCCTATAACTATGGCTACACCTTC.

The chain has TRBV19 and TRBJ2-1; 8 bases are a match to TRBD2. The CDR3 totals 14 residues. The germline V gene encodes CDR1 LNHDA and CDR2 SQIVND (reference sequence). V shed 5 bases and J 8 bases; nucleotides not matched to a gene: 8. The CDR3: CASSPTTSADEQFF. Written as DNA, the CDR3 is TGTGCCAGTAGTCCAACGACTAGCGCAGATGAGCAGTTCTTC.

The rearrangement links TRBV18 to TRBJ2-3; 10 bases agree with TRBD1. The trim removed 4 bases at V and 4 bases at J, leaving 2 bases unmatched. The germline gives CDR1 KGHSH, CDR2 LQKENI. The CDR3 is 14 amino acids. The CDR3 DNA reads TGTGCCAGCTCACGTGGACAGGGGGCAGATACGCAGTATTTT. This codes for CASSRGQGADTQYF.

This sequence joins TRBV19 and TRBJ2-1, with TRBD2 matching 12 bases. Germline assignment: CDR1 LNHDA and CDR2 SQIVND (reference sequence). V lost 3 bases to trimming and J lost 6 bases; unmatched junction nucleotides: 9. This CDR3 spans 17 amino acids. CDR3 protein: CASSIFRTSGKGNEQFF. The CDR3 region has the DNA TGTGCCAGTAGTATTTTCCGGACTAGCGGGAAGGGCAATGAGCAGTTCTTC.

The chain employs TRBV9 and TRBJ2-1, with D perhaps matching TRBD1 (7 bases). V dropped 3 bases and J dropped 8 bases, with 18 bases sitting between them. The germline gives CDR1 SGDLS, CDR2 YYNGEE. The CDR3 has 15 residues. The CDR3: CASSATGDFGDEQFF. The CDR3 DNA follows: TGTGCCAGCAGCGCTACAGGGGACTTCGGGGATGAGCAGTTCTTC.

The count of this clone is one. The rearrangement links TRBV5-6 to TRBJ1-2; maybe TRBD1 (5 bases). Germline CDR1 and CDR2: SGHDT and YYEEEE. This CDR3 region has 13 residues. V lost 0 bases and J 4 bases, leaving 7 bases between the germline ends. Here the CDR3 reads CASSLAGIYGYTF. The CDR3, as DNA: TGTGCCAGCAGCTTGGCAGGGATCTATGGCTACACCTTC. Together with reference TRBV5-6 and TRBJ1-2, the CDR3 gives the full variable domain: DAGVTQSPTHLIKTRGQQVTLRCSPKSGHDTVSWYQQALGQGPQFIFQYYEEEERQRGNFPDRFSGHQFPNYSSELNVNALLLGDSALYLCASSLAGIYGYTFGSGTRLTVV.

In this sample, this clone turned up a few times. The chain recombines TRBV29-1 with TRBJ1-6; D not certain. Trimming shortened V by 4 bases and J by 5 bases, and 9 bases separated the two germline ends. The CDR3 runs to 13 residues. CDR1 SQVTM and CDR2 ANQGSEA come from the germline V gene. For the CDR3, the DNA is TGCAGCGTTGGCAAGGGAGATAATTCACCCCTCCACTTT. It yields the protein CSVGKGDNSPLHF.